This T cell receptor (beta chain) came from a study of tumor and adjacent non-tumor tissue in lung cancer. The library came from three nested PCR rounds adapted from ARM-PCR protocols. A single record per CDR3 protein comes from TCRdb applying MiXCR to the multiplex PCR reads. The sample has under 150,000 distinct CDR3 sequences; about 66% are singletons. RNA was extracted from bulk tissue without any cell sorting. Donors were chemotherapy-naive, newly diagnosed lung cancer surgical patients in China, August–late 2014. About this clonotype: The junction departs from the called germline gene at one end, perhaps through a read error.

The germline V gene has CDR1 MNHEY and CDR2 SVGEGT. This CDR3 has 15 residues. The source of this sequence is a man aged 25 to 40 with non-small cell lung cancer. The chain is built from TRBV6-2 or TRBV6-3 and TRBJ1-6, with D perhaps TRBD1 (5 bases). The sequenced sample consisted of lung tumor tissue. The CDR3 coding sequence is TGTGCCAGCAGTTCAGGGAACGCTGGGCATTCAGCCCTCCTCTTT. This translates into CASSSGNAGHSALLF.